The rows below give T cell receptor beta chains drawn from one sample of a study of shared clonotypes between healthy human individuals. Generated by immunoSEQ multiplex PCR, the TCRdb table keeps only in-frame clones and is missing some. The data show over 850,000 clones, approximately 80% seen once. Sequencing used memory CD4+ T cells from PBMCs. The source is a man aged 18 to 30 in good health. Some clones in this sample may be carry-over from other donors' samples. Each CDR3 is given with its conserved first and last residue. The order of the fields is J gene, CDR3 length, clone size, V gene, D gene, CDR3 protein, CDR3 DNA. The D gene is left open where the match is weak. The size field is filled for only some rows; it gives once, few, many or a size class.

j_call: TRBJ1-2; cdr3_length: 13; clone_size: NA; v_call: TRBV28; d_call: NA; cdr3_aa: CASSTGQGRGYTF; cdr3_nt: TGTGCCAGCAGTACAGGCCAGGGAAGGGGCTACACCTTC
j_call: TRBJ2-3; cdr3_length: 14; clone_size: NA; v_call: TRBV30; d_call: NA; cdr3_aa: CAWTGGESTDTQYF; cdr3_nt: TGTGCCTGGACAGGCGGGGAAAGCACAGATACGCAGTATTTT
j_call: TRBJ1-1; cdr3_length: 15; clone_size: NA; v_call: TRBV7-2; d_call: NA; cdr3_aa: CASSFGGGMNTEAFF; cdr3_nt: TGTGCCAGCAGCTTTGGGGGGGGAATGAACACTGAAGCTTTCTTT
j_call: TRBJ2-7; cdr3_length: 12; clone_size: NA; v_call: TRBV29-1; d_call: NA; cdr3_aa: CSVTDGSYEQYF; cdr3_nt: TGCAGCGTAACGGACGGTTCCTACGAGCAGTACTTC
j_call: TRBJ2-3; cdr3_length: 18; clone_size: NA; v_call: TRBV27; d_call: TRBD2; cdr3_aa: CASSPASGRELITDTQYF; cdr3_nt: TGTGCCAGCAGTCCCGCCTCAGGGCGGGAGCTGATTACAGATACGCAGTATTTT
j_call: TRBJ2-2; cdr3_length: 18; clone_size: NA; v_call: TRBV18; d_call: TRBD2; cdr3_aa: CASSPRLTSNANTGELFF; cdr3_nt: TGTGCCAGCTCACCGAGACTGACTAGCAACGCGAACACCGGGGAGCTGTTTTTT
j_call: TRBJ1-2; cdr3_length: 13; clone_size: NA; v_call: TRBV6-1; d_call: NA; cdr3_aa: CASSDARNYGYTF; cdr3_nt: TGTGCCAGCAGTGACGCGAGGAACTATGGCTACACCTTC
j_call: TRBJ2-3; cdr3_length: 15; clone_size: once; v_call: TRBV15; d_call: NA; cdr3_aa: CATSRDNGGTDTQYF; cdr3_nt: TGTGCCACCAGCAGAGATAACGGGGGCACAGATACGCAGTATTTT
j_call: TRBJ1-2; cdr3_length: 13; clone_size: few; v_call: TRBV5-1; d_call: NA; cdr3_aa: CASSLVRNYGYTF; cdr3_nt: TGCGCCAGCAGCTTGGTACGGAACTATGGCTACACCTTC
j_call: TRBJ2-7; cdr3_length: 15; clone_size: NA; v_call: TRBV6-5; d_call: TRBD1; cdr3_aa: CASSPDRGSFNEQYF; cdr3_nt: TGTGCCAGCAGTCCAGACAGGGGTAGTTTCAACGAGCAGTACTTC
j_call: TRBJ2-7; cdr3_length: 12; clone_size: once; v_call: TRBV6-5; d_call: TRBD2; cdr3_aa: CASSGRAYEQYF; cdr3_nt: TGTGCCAGCAGTGGGAGGGCCTACGAGCAGTACTTC
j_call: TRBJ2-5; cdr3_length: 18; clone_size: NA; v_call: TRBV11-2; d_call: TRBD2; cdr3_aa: CASSPQPGTSAIFETQYF; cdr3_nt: TGTGCCAGCAGCCCGCAACCGGGGACTAGCGCTATCTTCGAGACCCAGTACTTC
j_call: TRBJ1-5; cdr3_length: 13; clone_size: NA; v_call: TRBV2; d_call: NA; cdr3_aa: CASMGHELQPQHF; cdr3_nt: TGTGCCAGCATGGGACACGAGTTACAGCCCCAGCATTTT
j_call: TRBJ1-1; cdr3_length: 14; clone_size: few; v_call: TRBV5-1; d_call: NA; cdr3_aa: CASSLQGMNTEAFF; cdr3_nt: TGCGCCAGCAGCTTACAGGGCATGAACACTGAAGCTTTCTTT
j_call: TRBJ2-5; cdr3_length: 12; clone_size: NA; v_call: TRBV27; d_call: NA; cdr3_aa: CASDLDGETQYF; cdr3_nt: TGTGCCAGCGACCTTGACGGAGAGACCCAGTACTTC
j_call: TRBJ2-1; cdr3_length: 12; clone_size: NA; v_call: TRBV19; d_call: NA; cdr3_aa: CASSIEGDEQFF; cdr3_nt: TGTGCCAGTAGTATAGAAGGGGATGAGCAGTTCTTC